This T cell receptor beta chain was identified during a study of blood T cell repertoires in COVID-19. Assay: immunoSEQ multiplex PCR; the TCRdb copy retains only in-frame clones and omits some. The sample carries some 66,000 clones, approximately 86% recorded once. The CDR3 runs to 15 residues. Germline V CDR1 and CDR2: SGHRS, YFSETQ. The J segment lost 7 bases and the V segment lost 4 bases, leaving 6 bases of the junction unmatched. Source material: peripheral blood. The receptor was isolated from a man between 60 and 75 years old with acute or convalescent COVID-19. This sequence joins TRBV5-1 and TRBJ2-5; 14 nucleotides match TRBD2. CDR3 DNA sequence: TGCGCCAGCAGCCCGGGACTAGCGGGGGCGGGGACCCAGTACTTC. Its protein product is CASSPGLAGAGTQYF.